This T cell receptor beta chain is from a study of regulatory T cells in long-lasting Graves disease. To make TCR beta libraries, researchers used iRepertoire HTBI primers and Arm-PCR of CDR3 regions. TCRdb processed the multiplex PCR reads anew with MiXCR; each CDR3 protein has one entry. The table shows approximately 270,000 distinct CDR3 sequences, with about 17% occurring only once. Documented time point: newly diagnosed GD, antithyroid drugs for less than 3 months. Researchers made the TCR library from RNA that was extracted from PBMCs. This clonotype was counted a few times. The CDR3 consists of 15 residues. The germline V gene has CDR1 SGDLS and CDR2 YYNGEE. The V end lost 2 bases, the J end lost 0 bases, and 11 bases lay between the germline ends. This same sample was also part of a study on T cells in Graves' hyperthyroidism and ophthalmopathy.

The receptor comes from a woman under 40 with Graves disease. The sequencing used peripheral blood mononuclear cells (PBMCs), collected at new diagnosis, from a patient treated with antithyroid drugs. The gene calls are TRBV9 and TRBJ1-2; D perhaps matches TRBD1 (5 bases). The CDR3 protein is CASSVGAGANYGYTF. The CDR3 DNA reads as TGTGCCAGCAGCGTCGGGGCCGGGGCTAACTATGGCTACACCTTC.